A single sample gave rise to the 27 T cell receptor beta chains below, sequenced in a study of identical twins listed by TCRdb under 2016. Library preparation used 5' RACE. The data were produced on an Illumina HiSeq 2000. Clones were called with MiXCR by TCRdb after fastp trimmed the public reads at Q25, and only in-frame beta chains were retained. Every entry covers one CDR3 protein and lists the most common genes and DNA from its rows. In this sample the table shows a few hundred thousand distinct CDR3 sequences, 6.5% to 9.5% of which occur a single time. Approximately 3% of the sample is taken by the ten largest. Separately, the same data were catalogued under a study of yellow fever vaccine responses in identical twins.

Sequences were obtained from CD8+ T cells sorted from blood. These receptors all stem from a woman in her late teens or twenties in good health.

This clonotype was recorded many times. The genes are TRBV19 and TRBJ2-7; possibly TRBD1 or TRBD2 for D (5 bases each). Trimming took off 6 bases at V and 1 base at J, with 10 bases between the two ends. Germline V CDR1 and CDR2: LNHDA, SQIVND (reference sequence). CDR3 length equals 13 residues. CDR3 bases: TGTGCCAGTAGCGGGACCGTTTCCTACGAGCAGTACTTC. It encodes CASSGTVSYEQYF.

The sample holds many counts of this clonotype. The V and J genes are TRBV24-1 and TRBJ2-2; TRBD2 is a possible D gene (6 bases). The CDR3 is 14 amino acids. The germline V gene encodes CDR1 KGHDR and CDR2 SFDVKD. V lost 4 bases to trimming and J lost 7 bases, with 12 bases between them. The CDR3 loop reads CATSEREMIGELFF. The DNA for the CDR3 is TGTGCCACCAGTGAGCGGGAAATGATCGGGGAGCTGTTTTTT.

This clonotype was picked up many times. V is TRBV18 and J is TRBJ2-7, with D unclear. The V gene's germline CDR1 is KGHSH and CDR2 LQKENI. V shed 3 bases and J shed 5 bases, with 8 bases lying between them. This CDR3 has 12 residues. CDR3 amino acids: CASSPDSDEQYF. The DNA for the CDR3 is TGTGCCAGCTCACCCGACTCGGACGAGCAGTACTTC.

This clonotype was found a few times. CDR3 sequence reads: CASTLTSGSSYEQYF. CDR3 nucleotides: TGTGCCAGCACCCTCACTAGCGGGAGTTCCTACGAGCAGTACTTC. The gene calls are TRBV28 and TRBJ2-7, with 11 bases identical to TRBD2. Germline V lookup: CDR1 MDHEN, CDR2 SYDVKM. With V trimmed by 7 bases and J by 1 base, 6 bases remained unmatched. CDR3 length: 15 amino acids.

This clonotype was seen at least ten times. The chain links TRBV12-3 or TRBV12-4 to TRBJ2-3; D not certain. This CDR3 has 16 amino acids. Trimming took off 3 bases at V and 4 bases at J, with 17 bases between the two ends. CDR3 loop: CASSFPEIEVPDTQYF. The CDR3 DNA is TGTGCCAGCAGTTTTCCGGAAATAGAGGTCCCAGATACGCAGTATTTT.

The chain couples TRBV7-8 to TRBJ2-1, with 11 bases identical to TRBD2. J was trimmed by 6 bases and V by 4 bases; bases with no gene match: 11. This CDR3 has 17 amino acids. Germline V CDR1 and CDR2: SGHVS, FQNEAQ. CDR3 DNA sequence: TGTGCCAGCAGCTCGAGGACTAGCGGGTTGGATGGCAATGAGCAGTTCTTC. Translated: CASSSRTSGLDGNEQFF.

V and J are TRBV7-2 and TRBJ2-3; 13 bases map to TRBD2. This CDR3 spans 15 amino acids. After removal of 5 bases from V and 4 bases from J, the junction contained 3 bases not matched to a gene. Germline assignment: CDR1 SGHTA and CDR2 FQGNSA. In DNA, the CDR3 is TGTGCCAGCAGCGCGGGACTAGCGGGATCAGATACGCAGTATTTT. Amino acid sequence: CASSAGLAGSDTQYF. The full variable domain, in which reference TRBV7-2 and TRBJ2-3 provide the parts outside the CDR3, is GAGVSQSPSNKVTEKGKDVELRCDPISGHTALYWYRQSLGQGLEFLIYFQGNSAPDKSGLPSDRFSAERTGGSVSTLTIQRTQQEDSAVYLCASSAGLAGSDTQYFGPGTRLTVL.

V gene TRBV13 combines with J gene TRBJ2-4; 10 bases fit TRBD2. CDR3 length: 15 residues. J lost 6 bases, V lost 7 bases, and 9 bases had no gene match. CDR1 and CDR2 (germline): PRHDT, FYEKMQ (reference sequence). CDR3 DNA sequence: TGTGCCAGCACCTCTAACCAGCGGGAGGGAAACATTCAGTACTTC. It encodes CASTSNQREGNIQYF.

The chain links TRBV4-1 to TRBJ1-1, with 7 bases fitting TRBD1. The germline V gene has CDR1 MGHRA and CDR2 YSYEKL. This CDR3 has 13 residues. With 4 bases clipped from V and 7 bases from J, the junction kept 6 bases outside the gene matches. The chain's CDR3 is CASSPRQGLEAFF. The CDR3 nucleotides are TGCGCCAGCAGCCCCCGACAGGGCCTTGAAGCTTTCTTT.

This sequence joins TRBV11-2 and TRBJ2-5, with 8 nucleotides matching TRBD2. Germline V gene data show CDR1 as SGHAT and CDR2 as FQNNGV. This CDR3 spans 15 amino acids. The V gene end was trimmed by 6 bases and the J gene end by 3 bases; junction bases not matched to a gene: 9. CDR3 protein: CASRPSGGREETQYF. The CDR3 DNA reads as TGTGCCAGCAGACCGAGCGGGGGACGCGAAGAGACCCAGTACTTC.

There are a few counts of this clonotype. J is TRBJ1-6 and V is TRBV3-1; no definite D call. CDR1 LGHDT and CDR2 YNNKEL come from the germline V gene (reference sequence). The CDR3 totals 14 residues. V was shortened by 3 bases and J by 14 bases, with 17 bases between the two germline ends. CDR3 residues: CASSHTGISPTLHF. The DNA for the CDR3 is TGTGCCAGCAGCCATACTGGGATTTCCCCCACCCTCCACTTT.

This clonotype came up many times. This CDR3 reads CSAPDWGLLTDTQYF. The CDR3 region has the DNA TGCAGTGCTCCGGACTGGGGGCTACTCACAGATACGCAGTATTTT. This chain uses TRBV20-1 with TRBJ2-3, with D tentatively TRBD1 (6 bases). The CDR3 runs 15 residues. V lost 5 bases, J lost 2 bases, and 17 bases lay in between. Looked up from germline, CDR1 is DFQATT and CDR2 is SNEGSKA (reference sequence).

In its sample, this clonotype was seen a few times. CDR3 bases: TGTGCCAGCATGTACGGGGCCTACGAGCAGTACTTC. Its translation is CASMYGAYEQYF. This chain links TRBV6-1 with TRBJ2-7; TRBD2 is a possible D gene (5 bases). CDR3 length: 12 amino acids. CDR1 and CDR2 (germline): MNHNS, SASEGT. V gave up 7 bases and J gave up 2 bases, with 9 bases separating them.

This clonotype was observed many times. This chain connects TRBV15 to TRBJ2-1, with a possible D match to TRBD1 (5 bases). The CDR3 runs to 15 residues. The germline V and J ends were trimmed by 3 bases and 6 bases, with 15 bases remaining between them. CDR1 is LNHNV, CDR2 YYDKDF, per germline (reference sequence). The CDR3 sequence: CATSRITGQGNEQFF. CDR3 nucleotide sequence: TGTGCCACCAGCAGGATCACAGGTCAGGGCAATGAGCAGTTCTTC.

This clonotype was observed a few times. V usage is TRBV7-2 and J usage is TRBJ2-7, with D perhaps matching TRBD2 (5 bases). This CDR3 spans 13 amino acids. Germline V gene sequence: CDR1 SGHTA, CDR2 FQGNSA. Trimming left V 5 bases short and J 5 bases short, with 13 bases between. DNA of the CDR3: TGTGCCAGCAGCCAGGACTCCCTCGACGAGCAGTACTTC. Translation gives CASSQDSLDEQYF.

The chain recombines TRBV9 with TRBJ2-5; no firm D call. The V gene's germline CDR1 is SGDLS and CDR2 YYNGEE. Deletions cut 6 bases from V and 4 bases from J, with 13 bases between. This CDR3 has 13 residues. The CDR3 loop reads CASTGGVAETQYF. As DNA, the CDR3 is TGTGCCAGCACCGGTGGGGTTGCAGAGACCCAGTACTTC.

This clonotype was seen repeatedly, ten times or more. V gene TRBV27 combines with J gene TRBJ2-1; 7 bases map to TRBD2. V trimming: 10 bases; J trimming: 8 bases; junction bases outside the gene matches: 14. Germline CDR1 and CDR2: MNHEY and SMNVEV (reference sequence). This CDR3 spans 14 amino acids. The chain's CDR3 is CATMGREGRHEQFF. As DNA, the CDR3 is TGTGCCACCATGGGGAGGGAGGGCCGGCATGAGCAGTTCTTC.

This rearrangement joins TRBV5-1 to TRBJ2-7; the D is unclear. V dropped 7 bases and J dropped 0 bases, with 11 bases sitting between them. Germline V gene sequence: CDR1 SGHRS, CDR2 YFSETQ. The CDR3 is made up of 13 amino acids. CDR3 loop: CASRDPSSYEQYF. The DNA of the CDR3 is TGCGCCAGCCGAGACCCTAGCTCCTACGAGCAGTACTTC.

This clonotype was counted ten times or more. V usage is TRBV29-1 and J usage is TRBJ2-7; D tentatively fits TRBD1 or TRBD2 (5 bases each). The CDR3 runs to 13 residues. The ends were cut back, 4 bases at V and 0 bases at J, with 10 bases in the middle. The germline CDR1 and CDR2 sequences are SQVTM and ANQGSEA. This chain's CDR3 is CSVVGTDSYEQYF. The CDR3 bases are TGCAGCGTTGTAGGGACGGACTCCTACGAGCAGTACTTC.

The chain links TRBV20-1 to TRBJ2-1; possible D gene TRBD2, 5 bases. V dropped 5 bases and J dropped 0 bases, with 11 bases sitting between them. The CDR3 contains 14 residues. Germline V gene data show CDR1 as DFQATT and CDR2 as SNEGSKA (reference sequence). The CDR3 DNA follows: TGCAGTGCTTGGACTCTGAGCTCCTACAATGAGCAGTTCTTC. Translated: CSAWTLSSYNEQFF.

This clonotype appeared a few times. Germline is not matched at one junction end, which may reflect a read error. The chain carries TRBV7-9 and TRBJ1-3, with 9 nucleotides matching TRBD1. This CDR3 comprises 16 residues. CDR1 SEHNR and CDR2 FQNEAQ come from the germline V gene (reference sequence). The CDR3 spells CASSLPGQGSGNAIYF. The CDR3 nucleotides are TGTGCCAGCAGCCTACCGGGACAGGGTTCAGGAAACGCCATATATTTT.

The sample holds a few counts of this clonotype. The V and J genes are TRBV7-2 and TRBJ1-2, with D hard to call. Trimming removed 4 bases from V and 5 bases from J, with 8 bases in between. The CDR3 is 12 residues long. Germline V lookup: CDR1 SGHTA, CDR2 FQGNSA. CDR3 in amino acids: CASSSPGYGYTF. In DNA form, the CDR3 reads TGTGCCAGCAGCTCCCCAGGATATGGCTACACCTTC.

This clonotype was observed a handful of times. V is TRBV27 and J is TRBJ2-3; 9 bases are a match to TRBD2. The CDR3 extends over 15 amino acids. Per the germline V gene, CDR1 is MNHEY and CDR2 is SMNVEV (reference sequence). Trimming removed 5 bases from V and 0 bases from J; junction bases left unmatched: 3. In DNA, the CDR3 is TGTGCCAGCAGTCCTAGCGGGGTTAGCACAGATACGCAGTATTTT. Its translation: CASSPSGVSTDTQYF.

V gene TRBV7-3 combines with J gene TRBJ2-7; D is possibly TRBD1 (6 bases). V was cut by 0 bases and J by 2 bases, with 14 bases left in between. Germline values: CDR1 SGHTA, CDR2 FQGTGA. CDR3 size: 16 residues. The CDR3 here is CASSLTSGTSTYEQYF. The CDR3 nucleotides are TGTGCCAGCAGCTTAACATCCGGGACATCCACCTACGAGCAGTACTTC.

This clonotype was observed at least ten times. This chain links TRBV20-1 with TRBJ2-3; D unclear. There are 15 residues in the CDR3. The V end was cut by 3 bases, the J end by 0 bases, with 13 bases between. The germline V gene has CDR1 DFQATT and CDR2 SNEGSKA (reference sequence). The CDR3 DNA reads TGCAGTGCTAGGGTGGCCTTCAGAAGCACAGATACGCAGTATTTT. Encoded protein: CSARVAFRSTDTQYF.

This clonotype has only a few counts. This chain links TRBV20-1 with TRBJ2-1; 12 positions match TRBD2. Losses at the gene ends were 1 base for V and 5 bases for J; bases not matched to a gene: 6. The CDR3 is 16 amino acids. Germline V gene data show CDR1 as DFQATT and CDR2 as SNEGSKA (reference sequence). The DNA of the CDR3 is TGCAGTGCTAGAGCGACTAGCGGGAGTAGCAACAATGAGCAGTTCTTC. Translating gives CSARATSGSSNNEQFF.

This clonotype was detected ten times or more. The CDR3 here is CASSSNNEQFF. The CDR3 region has the DNA TGTGCCAGCAGTTCCAACAATGAGCAGTTCTTC. The chain employs TRBV27 and TRBJ2-1; D is unclear. V was pared by 4 bases and J by 5 bases, with 3 bases between. The CDR3 covers 11 residues. The germline V gene encodes CDR1 MNHEY and CDR2 SMNVEV (reference sequence).